Below are 5 T cell receptor beta chains sequenced from a single sample in a study of breast tumors, draining lymph nodes, adjacent tissues. Axillary draining lymph nodes of breast cancer patients supplied the node samples. A single record per CDR3 protein comes from TCRdb applying MiXCR to the multiplex PCR reads. The sample lists around 300,000 distinct CDR3 sequences, roughly 31% occurring once. Sequencing was carried out using axillary lymph node tissue. These receptors were obtained from a female donor with breast cancer. Some clones in this sample may be carry-over from other donors' samples.

The sample holds many counts of this clonotype. V is TRBV12-3 or TRBV12-4 and J is TRBJ2-1; 7 nucleotides match TRBD2. V was pared by 3 bases and J by 8 bases, with 7 bases of the junction left unmatched. This CDR3 comprises 14 residues. For the CDR3, the DNA is TGTGCCAGCAGTTTTTCGGGAGGCTGGGATGAGCAGTTCTTC. The encoded protein is CASSFSGGWDEQFF.

CDR3 loop: CSARDRLGGTSRTQYF. DNA of the CDR3: TGCAGTGCTAGAGATCGTCTGGGAGGGACCTCGAGGACCCAGTACTTC. The V call is TRBV20-1, the J call TRBJ2-5; 7 bases are a match to TRBD2. The V and J ends lost 0 bases and 7 bases, in that order; junction bases with no gene match: 14. Germline-derived CDR1 and CDR2 are DFQATT and SNEGSKA (reference sequence). The CDR3 covers 16 residues.

This clonotype was found many times. The chain links TRBV5-1 to TRBJ2-1, with a weak D call TRBD2 (6 bases). V lost 7 bases, J lost 6 bases, and 17 bases lay in between. The V gene's germline CDR1 is SGHRS and CDR2 YFSETQ. CDR3 length: 14 amino acids. CDR3 sequence: CASCSGTLFNEQFF. In DNA form, the CDR3 reads TGCGCCAGCTGCTCCGGGACTCTCTTCAATGAGCAGTTCTTC.

This clonotype was seen at least ten times. This sequence joins TRBV4-1 and TRBJ2-7; 7 bases line up with TRBD2. The CDR3 is made up of 16 amino acids. The germline CDR1 and CDR2 sequences are MGHRA and YSYEKL. V lost 4 bases, J lost 2 bases, and 11 bases stayed unmatched. CDR3: CASSPSSSGWAYEQYF. The CDR3 nucleotides read TGCGCCAGCAGCCCTTCTAGTAGCGGGTGGGCCTACGAGCAGTACTTC.

On this clonotype: Relative to the germline gene, one junction end is altered; a read error may explain this. V gene TRBV6-2 or TRBV6-3 combines with J gene TRBJ2-3; TRBD2 aligns across 7 bases. The germline V gene has CDR1 MNHEY and CDR2 SVGEGT. The CDR3 covers 14 residues. For the CDR3, the DNA is TGTGCCAGCAGCCCTAGCGGTAGCACAAATACGCAGTATTTT. This sequence encodes CASSPSGSTNTQYF.